Listed below are T cell receptor beta chains from one sample, sequenced in a study of blood T cell repertoires in COVID-19. Generated by immunoSEQ multiplex PCR, the TCRdb table keeps only in-frame clones and is missing some. Of nearly 350,000 clones detected, over 75% appear once; the ten largest clones hold about 0.93%. Source material: PBMCs or T cells enriched from blood (not recorded which). These receptors all stem from a woman in her thirties who had recovered from COVID-19. Each CDR3 is given with its conserved first and last residue. A D gene is named only where the DNA matches it firmly. For some rows the clone size is stated as once, few or many, or as a class when expanded; others skip it.

TRBD1	TRBV6-7	TRBJ2-7	NA	TGTGCCAGCAGTTACCACCACTGGACAGGGGTGACCTACGAGCAGTACTTC	CASSYHHWTGVTYEQYF
TRBD1	TRBV11-2	TRBJ2-7	NA	TGTGCCAGCAGCTTATCGGGGGCGGGACAGGGCTCCTACGAGCAGTACTTC	CASSLSGAGQGSYEQYF
TRBD2	TRBV7-8	TRBJ2-2	NA	TGTGCCAGCAGCCGCGCGGGGGGGTCCGCGAACACCGGGGAGCTGTTTTTT	CASSRAGGSANTGELFF
TRBD2	TRBV19	TRBJ2-3	few	TGTGCCAGTAGTATGACGGGGGGGGACGGAATAACAACTAGCACAGATACGCAGTATTTT	CASSMTGGDGITTSTDTQYF
NA	TRBV15	TRBJ2-6	NA	TGTGCCACCAGCAGAGACGGGGACTCTGGGGCCAACGTCCTGACTTTC	CATSRDGDSGANVLTF
NA	TRBV29-1	TRBJ2-1	NA	TGCAGCGTTGGCCCAGGGGCGCGGGAGAATGAGCAGTTCTTC	CSVGPGARENEQFF
NA	TRBV7-9	TRBJ2-7	NA	TGTGCCAGCAGCTGGCAGGCGTCCTACGAGCAGTACTTC	CASSWQASYEQYF
NA	TRBV4-3	TRBJ1-6	NA	TGCGCCAGCAGCCAAGACAAATCTTCACCCCTCCACTTT	CASSQDKSSPLHF
TRBD1	TRBV19	TRBJ2-1	NA	TGTGCCAGTAGCCCTCGACAGGGGGCGGCCAATGAGCAGTTCTTC	CASSPRQGAANEQFF
NA	TRBV6-9	TRBJ1-6	NA	TGTGCCAGCAGTTTTCGGTCCCCAGCGCATTCACCCCTCCACTTT	CASSFRSPAHSPLHF
TRBD1	TRBV18	TRBJ2-7	NA	TGTGCCAGCTCACCACTTATTCCGGACAGGGGGTCCTACGAGCAGTACTTC	CASSPLIPDRGSYEQYF
NA	TRBV18	TRBJ1-5	NA	TGTGCCAGCTCACCAACACCCCCGGGTGCCTATAATCAGCCCCAGCATTTT	CASSPTPPGAYNQPQHF
NA	TRBV7-2	TRBJ2-1	NA	TGTGCCAGCAGCTACGTGACACCTTACAATGAGCAGTTCTTC	CASSYVTPYNEQFF
NA	TRBV13	TRBJ1-1	NA	TGTGCCAGCAGTTATACGACAGCTCCGAACACTGAAGCTTTCTTT	CASSYTTAPNTEAFF
NA	TRBV6-4	TRBJ2-3	NA	TGTGCCAGCAGTGATCAGGGGCGGGCAGATACGCAGTATTTT	CASSDQGRADTQYF
NA	TRBV3-1/TRBV3-2	TRBJ1-6	NA	TGTGCCAGCAGCCCCCGGGTCCTGGGTTCACCCCTCCACTTT	CASSPRVLGSPLHF